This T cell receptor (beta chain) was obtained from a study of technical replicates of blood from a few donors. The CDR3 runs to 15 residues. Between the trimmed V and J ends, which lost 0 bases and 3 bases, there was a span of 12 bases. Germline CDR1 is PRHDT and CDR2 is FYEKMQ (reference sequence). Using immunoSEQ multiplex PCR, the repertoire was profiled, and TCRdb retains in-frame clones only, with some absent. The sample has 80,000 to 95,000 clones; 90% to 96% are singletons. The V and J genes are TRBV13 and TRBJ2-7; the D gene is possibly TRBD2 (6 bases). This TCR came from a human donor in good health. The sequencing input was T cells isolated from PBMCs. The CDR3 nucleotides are TGTGCCAGCAGCTTAGGTGCGACTAGATTCTACGAGCAGTACTTC. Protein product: CASSLGATRFYEQYF.